This is a list of T cell receptor beta chains from one sample in a study of identical twins. TCRdb independently ran MiXCR on the 5' RACE reads; one entry per CDR3 protein. Altogether roughly 250,000 distinct CDR3 sequences are present, around 6.6% being singletons, with the ten largest covering roughly 3.6%. These data also formed part of another study, on yellow fever vaccine responses in identical twins.

The source material was memory (CD45RO+) T cells sorted from blood. The receptors stem from a woman between 18 and 30 years old in good health. Both conserved end residues are part of each CDR3. Fields, in order: CDR3 DNA, CDR3 protein, V gene, clone size, J gene, D gene. The D gene is left open where the match is weak. Some rows have no size entry. The others give once, few or many, or a class for an expanded clone.

TGTGCCAGCAGCCTAGCGATCAACAGGGGGCCCAACTATGGCTACACCTTC | CASSLAINRGPNYGYTF | TRBV14 | - | TRBJ1-2 | TRBD1
TGCAGTGCTAGAGACAAAACCCCCCCCGGGGGGCCCGGGGAGCTGTTTTTT | CSARDKTPPGGPGELFF | TRBV20-1 | - | TRBJ2-2 | -
TGTGCCAGCAGTGAGGAGCCACGGGGTGGCTACACCTTC | CASSEEPRGGYTF | TRBV6-1 | - | TRBJ1-2 | -
TGTGCCACCAGTGATTCCACTCCAGGGACCTGGGGCTACAATGAGCAGTTCTTC | CATSDSTPGTWGYNEQFF | TRBV24-1 | many | TRBJ2-1 | -
TGCAGTGCTAGCGGGAGGGCCGGGAGGGAGACCCAGTACTTC | CSASGRAGRETQYF | TRBV20-1 | - | TRBJ2-5 | TRBD2
TGTGCCAGCAGTTCAAAAGACGGACACACTGAAGCTTTCTTT | CASSSKDGHTEAFF | TRBV12-3/TRBV12-4 | few | TRBJ1-1 | -
TGTGCCAGCAGCTTGGGACAGAATCAGCCCCAGCATTTT | CASSLGQNQPQHF | TRBV7-6 | many | TRBJ1-5 | TRBD1
TGTGCCAGCAGAGGGGACCAGTGGGGTGGGGATACGCAGTATTTT | CASRGDQWGGDTQYF | TRBV6-1 | few | TRBJ2-3 | -
TGTGCCAGCAGTTTACAGGGGGCCGGTGGAAACACCATATATTTT | CASSLQGAGGNTIYF | TRBV28 | few | TRBJ1-3 | TRBD1
TGTGCCAGCAGCCCAGCGGGGTCAGGGGCCCGAACGACTAGCGGGACCTACAATGAGCAGTTCTTC | CASSPAGSGARTTSGTYNEQFF | TRBV7-1 | - | TRBJ2-1 | TRBD2
TGTGCCACCGGGGACAAAAACACCGGGGAGCTGTTTTTT | CATGDKNTGELFF | TRBV10-3 | few | TRBJ2-2 | -
TGTGCCAGCAGCGTATCTCAGGGTGGCACAGATACGCAGTATTTT | CASSVSQGGTDTQYF | TRBV9 | - | TRBJ2-3 | -
TGTGCCAGCAGTTCCCGAAGAAAAGCGGGTGGGGCCAACGTCCTGACTTTC | CASSSRRKAGGANVLTF | TRBV28 | many | TRBJ2-6 | -
TGTGCCAGCAGCACCCAAAGAGGGACCGGGGGAGCTTTCTTT | CASSTQRGTGGAFF | TRBV11-2 | - | TRBJ1-1 | -
TGCAGCGTTGAATATGGCGGGAGGGCACGGGAGCAGTTCTTC | CSVEYGGRAREQFF | TRBV29-1 | many | TRBJ2-1 | TRBD2
TGTGCCAGCAGCAACGGCCAAGCCAGGGAGACCCAGTACTTC | CASSNGQARETQYF | TRBV28 | many | TRBJ2-5 | -
TGCAGCGTTGAGGGACAGGGAGGCCTCTCTGGGGCCAACGTCCTGACTTTC | CSVEGQGGLSGANVLTF | TRBV29-1 | many | TRBJ2-6 | TRBD1
TGTGCCAGCAGTGAACGGCAGGGACAAGATACGCAGTATTTT | CASSERQGQDTQYF | TRBV2 | many | TRBJ2-3 | -
TGTGCCAGCAGTGGGGGAGGGACTAGCGTCGTGAATGAGCAGTTCTTC | CASSGGGTSVVNEQFF | TRBV28 | - | TRBJ2-1 | TRBD2
TGCGCCAGCAGCTTGTCGACAGGGGATGTAGATACGCAGTATTTT | CASSLSTGDVDTQYF | TRBV5-1 | many | TRBJ2-3 | TRBD1
TGCGCCAGCAGCTTGGAGGAGGCCGGTAACTACGAGCAGTACTTC | CASSLEEAGNYEQYF | TRBV5-1 | many | TRBJ2-7 | -
TGTGCCAGCAGCATCAGGGGGAGAGACACTGAAGCTTTCTTT | CASSIRGRDTEAFF | TRBV6-1 | - | TRBJ1-1 | TRBD1
TGTGCCAGCAGTTACGGGCTAGCGGGAGGTTATGAGCAGTTCTTC | CASSYGLAGGYEQFF | TRBV6-5 | - | TRBJ2-1 | TRBD2
TGTGCCAGCAGTTACACAGCCAACTATGGCTACACCTTC | CASSYTANYGYTF | TRBV6-5 | many | TRBJ1-2 | -